The 28 T cell receptor beta chains listed next were all sequenced from one sample in a study of vaccination effects on CD4 cells after COVID-19. Cultured cells yielded isolated CD4+ T cells after about ten days. These receptors have no known antigen. Libraries were prepared by immunoSEQ multiplex PCR; TCRdb keeps only in-frame clonotypes and omits some of them. This repertoire shows about 74,000 clones, approximately 77% found once; its top ten account for roughly 2%. The starting material was CD4+ T cells from PBMCs cultured without peptide, obtained before COVID-19 vaccination. The receptor source for this set is a human donor who received a COVID-19 vaccine.

This rearrangement joins TRBV18 to TRBJ2-1; 7 bases are a match to TRBD1. The CDR3 spans 13 residues. Trimming at V came to 3 bases and at J to 5 bases, leaving 1 base not matched to a gene. The germline V gene has CDR1 KGHSH and CDR2 LQKENI. The CDR3 bases are TGTGCCAGCTCACCGGGACAGAACAATGAGCAGTTCTTC. Protein product: CASSPGQNNEQFF.

The chain links TRBV19 to TRBJ1-2, with a possible D match to TRBD1 (5 bases). V lost 6 bases, J lost 4 bases, and 27 bases lay in between. The CDR3 runs to 18 residues. CDR1 and CDR2 (germline): LNHDA, SQIVND (reference sequence). The CDR3 bases are TGTGCCAGTAGGCGATTAAGTGGGGAATACAGGAATGGCTATGGCTACACCTTC. It yields the protein CASRRLSGEYRNGYGYTF.

This clone was recorded once. The CDR3 DNA reads TGTGCCAGCGGAAGACAGGGATCCTACGAGCAGTACGTC. It yields the protein CASGRQGSYEQYV. The chain has TRBV2 and TRBJ2-7, with 7 bases aligning to TRBD1. V was clipped by 8 bases and J by 1 base; unmatched bases: 5. Germline V gene data show CDR1 as SNHLY and CDR2 as FYNNEI. The CDR3 spans 13 residues.

The CDR3 sequence: CASSPLGDSPLHF. CDR3 coding DNA: TGTGCCAGCAGCCCTCTGGGGGACTCACCCCTCCACTTT. The chain carries TRBV5-6 and TRBJ1-6; weak D call: TRBD1 (5 bases). The germline CDR1 and CDR2 sequences are SGHDT and YYEEEE. The CDR3 consists of 13 residues. V lost 4 bases to trimming and J lost 10 bases, with 12 bases between them.

The rearrangement links TRBV15 to TRBJ1-6, with 11 bases identical to TRBD1. The V and J ends lost 5 bases and 2 bases, in that order; junction bases with no gene match: 8. Germline values: CDR1 LNHNV, CDR2 YYDKDF (reference sequence). The CDR3 has 18 residues. CDR3: CATSAPGTGGTYNSPLHF. CDR3 nucleotide sequence: TGTGCCACCAGCGCCCCCGGGACAGGGGGTACCTATAATTCACCCCTCCACTTT.

This chain links TRBV19 with TRBJ1-3; no definite D call. The CDR3 extends over 13 amino acids. Trimming took off 5 bases at V and 2 bases at J, with 7 bases between the two ends. The V gene's germline CDR1 is LNHDA and CDR2 SQIVND (reference sequence). CDR3 loop: CASSYGAGNTIYF. CDR3 nucleotides: TGTGCCAGTAGTTATGGGGCTGGAAACACCATATATTTT.

In this sample, this clone turned up a few times. The chain recombines TRBV6-6 with TRBJ1-1; no firm D call. This CDR3 contains 13 residues. The V and J ends lost 6 bases and 1 base respectively, with 9 bases between them. Germline-derived CDR1 and CDR2 are MNHNY and SVGAGI (reference sequence). CDR3 nucleotide sequence: TGTGCCAGCAGAAGGACTGAGAACACTGAAGCTTTCTTT. Translated, it gives CASRRTENTEAFF.

This clone has only a few counts. The chain carries TRBV5-1 and TRBJ2-2; D is uncertain. Germline V gene lookup returns CDR1 SGHRS and CDR2 YFSETQ. V lost 7 bases to trimming and J lost 6 bases, with 16 bases between them. The CDR3 runs 14 residues. The CDR3 coding sequence is TGCGCCAGCCTTTGGGGTCCCACTGCCGGGGAGCTGTTTTTT. This codes for CASLWGPTAGELFF.

This sequence joins TRBV9 and TRBJ2-2; 7 positions match TRBD1. The V gene's germline CDR1 is SGDLS and CDR2 YYNGEE. V gave up 5 bases and J gave up 2 bases; unmatched junction bases: 6. The CDR3 is 15 amino acids. The CDR3 DNA reads TGTGCCAGCAGTGTTCGGGACAGCAACACCGGGGAGCTGTTTTTT. Translated, it gives CASSVRDSNTGELFF.

In its sample, this clone was seen once. CDR3 amino acids: CASSLTGDSPLHF. The DNA for the CDR3 is TGTGCCAGCAGCTTAACAGGGGATTCACCCCTCCACTTT. The rearrangement uses TRBV12-3 or TRBV12-4 and TRBJ1-6; 7 bases agree with TRBD1. This CDR3 has 13 residues. Trimming at V came to 6 bases and at J to 8 bases, leaving 4 bases not matched to a gene.

The chain has TRBV5-1 and TRBJ2-5; 8 positions agree with TRBD1. Looked up from germline, CDR1 is SGHRS and CDR2 is YFSETQ. After removal of 0 bases from V and 0 bases from J, the junction contained 4 bases not matched to a gene. CDR3 size: 16 residues. CDR3 bases: TGCGCCAGCAGCTTGGGGAGGACAGGGTACCAAGAGACCCAGTACTTC. Its protein product is CASSLGRTGYQETQYF.

The chain joins TRBV6-5 to TRBJ2-2; D unresolved. V was cut by 7 bases and J by 8 bases, with 11 bases left in between. The CDR3 is made up of 12 amino acids. CDR1 is MNHEY, CDR2 SVGAGI, per germline. CDR3 nucleotides: TGTGCCAGCACCCCGCGCGGAGGGGAGCTGTTTTTT. It specifies CASTPRGGELFF.

The chain uses TRBV19 and TRBJ1-2; no clear D. There are 14 residues in the CDR3. V lost 4 bases and J lost 0, with 9 bases in between. Germline assignment: CDR1 LNHDA and CDR2 SQIVND (reference sequence). CDR3 amino acids: CASSRYRANYGYTF. CDR3 bases: TGTGCCAGTAGTAGATATCGTGCTAACTATGGCTACACCTTC.

The chain links TRBV3-1 (or the pseudogene TRBV3-2) to TRBJ1-3; TRBD1 is a possible D gene (6 bases). The CDR3 is made up of 13 amino acids. Germline V gene lookup returns CDR1 LGHDT and CDR2 YNNKEL (reference sequence). Trimming removed 4 bases at V and 4 bases at J, with 8 bases between. The CDR3 region has the DNA TGTGCCAGCAGCCGGACAGTAGGAAACACCATATATTTT. As protein: CASSRTVGNTIYF.

The CDR3 loop is CASSLIQLYEQYV. The CDR3 region has the DNA TGTGCCAGCAGTCTTATACAGCTTTACGAGCAGTACGTC. This rearrangement joins TRBV6-5 to TRBJ2-7; D gene unclear. CDR1 and CDR2 (germline): MNHEY, SVGAGI. V lost 5 bases and J 4 bases, leaving 12 bases between the germline ends. The CDR3 length is 13 residues.

This chain connects TRBV5-1 to TRBJ2-5; 16 nucleotides align to TRBD2. The CDR3 contains 19 residues. Germline loops: CDR1 SGHRS, CDR2 YFSETQ. After removal of 4 bases from V and 1 base from J, the junction contained 10 bases not matched to a gene. CDR3 sequence: CASSLGLAGGPSSQETQYF. The CDR3 coding sequence is TGCGCCAGCAGCCTGGGACTAGCGGGGGGGCCTTCTTCCCAAGAGACCCAGTACTTC.

This chain uses TRBV5-5 with TRBJ1-1; D not certain. CDR1 and CDR2 (germline): SGHKS, YYEKEE (reference sequence). CDR3 length: 14 residues. Deletions cut 2 bases from V and 0 bases from J, with 8 bases between. This CDR3 is CASSLTSLNTEAFF. The DNA of the CDR3 is TGTGCCAGCAGCTTAACCTCGCTGAACACTGAAGCTTTCTTT.

The count of this clone is one. V gene TRBV25-1 combines with J gene TRBJ1-5, with TRBD1 as a possible D gene (5 bases). The V and J ends lost 3 bases and 2 bases respectively, with 14 bases between them. This CDR3 has 16 residues. Germline CDR1 and CDR2: MGHDK and SYGVNS. CDR3 coding DNA: TGTGCCAGCAGTGATAACCTTCAGGGTGGCAATCAGCCCCAGCATTTT. It yields the protein CASSDNLQGGNQPQHF.

J is TRBJ1-5 and V is TRBV6-5; D is ambiguous. The CDR3 runs 13 residues. The V gene lost 6 bases and the J gene lost 3 bases, with 9 bases spanning the gap. Germline V gene lookup returns CDR1 MNHEY and CDR2 SVGAGI. This CDR3 is CASREDDNQPQHF. CDR3 sequence (DNA): TGTGCCAGCAGGGAGGATGACAATCAGCCCCAGCATTTT.

CDR3 sequence: CASSFSGGGITQYF. The CDR3 DNA follows: TGTGCCAGCAGCTTCAGCGGGGGTGGCATTACGCAGTATTTT. The V call is TRBV11-2, the J call TRBJ2-3, with TRBD2 matching over 8 bases. CDR1 and CDR2 from the germline V gene are SGHAT and FQNNGV. This CDR3 spans 14 amino acids. V was pared by 3 bases and J by 8 bases, with 7 bases of the junction left unmatched.

This clone is a singleton in its sample. The chain is built from TRBV6-6 and TRBJ1-1; D unresolved. The V gene's germline CDR1 is MNHNY and CDR2 SVGAGI (reference sequence). V was pared by 5 bases and J by 4 bases, with 20 bases between. The CDR3 contains 16 residues. This chain's CDR3 is CASSDWRNQPFTEAFF. The CDR3 bases are TGTGCCAGCAGTGACTGGCGAAACCAACCGTTCACTGAAGCTTTCTTT.

This clone was detected a few times. The chain uses TRBV19 and TRBJ1-6; 12 bases map to TRBD1. CDR3 length equals 17 residues. Germline V gene data show CDR1 as LNHDA and CDR2 as SQIVND (reference sequence). V lost 9 bases and J lost 8; bases outside the gene matches: 14. CDR3 sequence reads: CASGGTGGKRLDSPLHF. The CDR3 bases are TGTGCCAGCGGGGGGACAGGGGGCAAGCGCTTGGATTCACCCCTCCACTTT.

V is TRBV5-1 and J is TRBJ2-2; D ambiguous. The germline V and J ends were trimmed by 1 base and 1 base, with 11 bases remaining between them. CDR1 and CDR2 from the germline V gene are SGHRS and YFSETQ. This CDR3 is built from 16 residues. CDR3 bases: TGCGCCAGCAGCTTGATGTGGCCGCTGAACACCGGGGAGCTGTTTTTT. Translating it yields CASSLMWPLNTGELFF.

The chain combines TRBV5-5 with TRBJ2-2, with 8 bases aligning to TRBD2. Germline V gives CDR1 SGHKS, CDR2 YYEKEE (reference sequence). The CDR3 sequence is 16 residues long. V dropped 3 bases and J dropped 1; count of bases not matched to a gene: 5. The chain's CDR3 is CASSSSGGRNTGELFF. For the CDR3, the DNA is TGTGCCAGCAGCTCAAGCGGGGGCCGGAACACCGGGGAGCTGTTTTTT. The entire variable domain, with the rest obtained from reference TRBV5-5 and TRBJ2-2, is as follows: DAGVTQSPTHLIKTRGQQVTLRCSPISGHKSVSWYQQVLGQGPQFIFQYYEKEERGRGNFPDRFSARQFPNYSSELNVNALLLGDSALYLCASSSSGGRNTGELFFGEGSRLTVL.

This chain links TRBV5-1 with TRBJ2-7; TRBD1 or TRBD2 may be the D gene (5 bases each). Germline values: CDR1 SGHRS, CDR2 YFSETQ. This CDR3 comprises 16 residues. V gave up 4 bases and J gave up 2 bases, with 19 bases separating them. CDR3 residues: CASSAPGPRSTYEQYV. The DNA of the CDR3 is TGCGCCAGCAGCGCGCCGGGACCCAGGTCGACCTACGAGCAGTACGTC.

The chain employs TRBV18 and TRBJ1-6; D might be TRBD1 (6 bases). This CDR3 comprises 16 residues. CDR1 and CDR2 from the germline V gene are KGHSH and LQKENI. V was trimmed by 3 bases and J by 7 bases, leaving 16 bases between them. The DNA of the CDR3 is TGTGCCAGCTCACCGTACCGGGACAATACCAATTCACCCCTCCACTTT. Protein: CASSPYRDNTNSPLHF. The full variable domain, in which reference TRBV18 and TRBJ1-6 provide the parts outside the CDR3, is NAGVMQNPRHLVRRRGQEARLRCSPMKGHSHVYWYRQLPEEGLKFMVYLQKENIIDESGMPKERFSAEFPKEGPSILRIQQVVRGDSAAYFCASSPYRDNTNSPLHFGNGTRLTVT.

This clone occurred a few times. This chain links TRBV5-5 with TRBJ1-5; TRBD1 agrees at 12 bases. Germline assignment: CDR1 SGHKS and CDR2 YYEKEE (reference sequence). The CDR3 totals 17 residues. J gave up 6 bases and V 0 bases, and 7 bases lay outside the gene matches. In nucleotides, the CDR3 is TGTGCCAGCAGCTTGGGGGGGACAGGGGGCTGGGGTCAGCCCCAGCATTTT. It specifies CASSLGGTGGWGQPQHF.

This clone appeared a few times. The chain recombines TRBV5-1 with TRBJ1-2; D is unclear. Germline V gene data show CDR1 as SGHRS and CDR2 as YFSETQ. This CDR3 is built from 13 residues. The V end was cut by 4 bases, the J end by 8 bases, with 15 bases between. This chain's CDR3 is CASSASKDWGYTF. As DNA, the CDR3 is TGCGCCAGCAGCGCATCGAAGGATTGGGGCTACACCTTC.